These 20 T cell receptor beta chains originate from one sample sequenced in a study of blood T cells in healthy people across ages. The authors ran a second PCR of 7 to 11 cycles using a sample-barcoded 5' primer and a J-beta primer mix. TCRdb re-analysed the 5' RACE reads in MiXCR, keeping a single row per CDR3 protein. Of about 500,000 distinct CDR3 sequences listed, 20% to 30% are singletons. This same sample was also taken into another study, of T cells of mothers and their children.

Sequenced material: blood. All receptors come from a boy between 5 and 17 years old in good health.

A few counts support this clonotype. The CDR3 coding sequence is TGTGCCAGCTCACCACAGAGACCAGGAGAGACCCAGTACTTC. This encodes CASSPQRPGETQYF. The chain joins TRBV18 to TRBJ2-5; no clear D gene. Germline CDR1 is KGHSH and CDR2 is LQKENI. The CDR3 spans 14 residues. V was pared by 1 base and J by 4 bases, with 10 bases between.

The gene calls are TRBV27 and TRBJ2-7; 9 bases agree with TRBD1. The junction had 19 bases not matched to a gene; V was cut back by 7 bases and J by 0 bases. CDR1 and CDR2 (germline): MNHEY, SMNVEV (reference sequence). The CDR3 runs 19 residues. In nucleotides, the CDR3 is TGTGCCAGCAATCCACATCACGTACCGGGACAGGGCTTCTCCTACGAGCAGTACTTC. Its translation: CASNPHHVPGQGFSYEQYF.

The chain couples TRBV2 to TRBJ2-3; no clear D. The CDR3 loop spans 11 amino acids. V was cut by 4 bases and J by 4 bases, with 3 bases left in between. Germline CDR1 reads SNHLY; CDR2 reads FYNNEI. The CDR3 here is CASSASDTQYF. The CDR3 nucleotides are TGTGCCAGCAGTGCCTCAGATACGCAGTATTTT. The whole variable domain, remainder taken from reference TRBV2 and TRBJ2-3, is EPEVTQTPSHQVTQMGQEVILRCVPISNHLYFYWYRQILGQKVEFLVSFYNNEISEKSEIFDDQFSVERPDGSNFTLKIRSTKLEDSAMYFCASSASDTQYFGPGTRLTVL.

This chain uses TRBV6-5 with TRBJ2-5, with D perhaps assigned TRBD1 or TRBD2 (5 bases each). The J call may be in error: the DNA end matches TRBJ2-7 better. The CDR3 contains 15 residues. The germline CDR1 and CDR2 sequences are MNHEY and SVGAGI. CDR3 nucleotides: TGTGCCAGCAGTTACTCCCCCGGGACGGCCTACGAGCAGTACTTC. Translating it yields CASSYSPGTAYEQYF.

This rearrangement joins TRBV28 to TRBJ1-2, with D perhaps matching TRBD1 (6 bases). This CDR3 has 15 amino acids. Germline V gives CDR1 MDHEN, CDR2 SYDVKM. Trimming took 2 bases from V and 4 from J, leaving 14 bases between them. The CDR3: CASSLRYRTAYGYTF. The CDR3 nucleotides are TGTGCCAGCAGTTTAAGATACAGGACAGCCTATGGCTACACCTTC.

This clonotype was found a few times. The gene calls are TRBV11-2 and TRBJ2-3; 9 bases fit TRBD1. The CDR3 contains 14 residues. Trimming cost V 5 bases and J 4 bases; bases outside gene matches: 4. In germline, CDR1 is SGHAT, CDR2 FQNNGV. The CDR3 coding sequence is TGTGCCAGCAGCCCCACAGGGGGCCCAGATACGCAGTATTTT. The encoded protein is CASSPTGGPDTQYF.

The chain employs TRBV4-3 and TRBJ1-5; D might be TRBD1 (6 bases). V was shortened by 0 bases and J by 2 bases, with 14 bases between the two germline ends. CDR3 length equals 17 residues. The germline V gene encodes CDR1 LGHNA and CDR2 YSLEER. For the CDR3, the DNA is TGCGCCAGCAGCCAAGAGAGGGGGGTTTACGGCAATCAGCCCCAGCATTTT. Its translation is CASSQERGVYGNQPQHF.

The sample holds a few counts of this clonotype. The chain couples TRBV27 to TRBJ1-2, with D uncertain. Germline values: CDR1 MNHEY, CDR2 SMNVEV (reference sequence). V lost 3 bases to trimming and J lost 6 bases, with 8 bases between them. The CDR3 is made up of 12 amino acids. The CDR3: CASSFGGHGYTF. As DNA, the CDR3 is TGTGCCAGCAGTTTCGGAGGGCATGGCTACACCTTC.

This clonotype was seen more than once but under ten times. The chain carries TRBV20-1 and TRBJ2-1; the match to TRBD2 covers 14 bases. Germline V lookup: CDR1 DFQATT, CDR2 SNEGSKA (reference sequence). Unmatched junction bases numbered 9, after V lost 1 base and J lost 1 base. The length of the CDR3 is 19 residues. The CDR3 region has the DNA TGCAGTGCTAGAGGACCAAGACTAGCGGGGGGGGGATCCTACAATGAGCAGTTCTTC. Translating gives CSARGPRLAGGGSYNEQFF.

This clonotype was counted between two and nine times. The rearrangement links TRBV28 to TRBJ1-2; D possibly corresponds to TRBD1 (5 bases). CDR3 length: 14 residues. Germline lookup yields CDR1 MDHEN and CDR2 SYDVKM. Trimming removed 3 bases at V and 4 bases at J, with 12 bases between. The CDR3 protein is CASSLGVSAYGYTF. CDR3 DNA: TGTGCCAGCAGTTTGGGGGTATCAGCCTATGGCTACACCTTC.

The V and J genes are TRBV6-6 and TRBJ2-5; TRBD1 matches 10 bases. This CDR3 contains 15 residues. The germline V gene encodes CDR1 MNHNY and CDR2 SVGAGI (reference sequence). V dropped 6 bases and J dropped 5; count of bases not matched to a gene: 9. CDR3 sequence (DNA): TGTGCCAGCAGCACAGACAGGGGGCTGGTGGAGACCCAGTACTTC. Residues: CASSTDRGLVETQYF.

This sequence joins TRBV12-3 or TRBV12-4 and TRBJ2-6; D possibly matches TRBD1 or TRBD2 (6 bases each). V dropped 7 bases and J dropped 2 bases, with 21 bases sitting between them. The CDR3 is made up of 18 amino acids. The CDR3 nucleotides are TGTGCCAGCAACCTCGACGGACGGGGGCTAACTGGGGCCAACGTCCTGACTTTC. Amino acids: CASNLDGRGLTGANVLTF.

This clonotype has just a few counts. The CDR3 reads CASSPGQGLVEQYF. CDR3 nucleotides: TGTGCCAGCAGTCCGGGACAGGGGTTGGTCGAGCAGTACTTC. The chain joins TRBV27 to TRBJ2-7, with 10 bases lining up with TRBD1. Germline CDR1 is MNHEY and CDR2 is SMNVEV (reference sequence). CDR3 length: 14 residues. With V trimmed by 5 bases and J by 6 bases, 7 bases remained unmatched.

This clonotype was found a few times. This sequence joins TRBV4-1 and TRBJ1-1; D might be TRBD1 (6 bases). With 4 bases removed from V and 8 bases from J, the gap between germline ends came to 14 bases. Germline CDR1 reads MGHRA; CDR2 reads YSYEKL. This CDR3 spans 13 amino acids. CDR3 sequence: CASSPQQGTEAFF. CDR3 in DNA: TGCGCCAGCAGCCCTCAGCAGGGGACCGAAGCTTTCTTT.

The chain recombines TRBV18 with TRBJ2-4; D unclear. Germline CDR1 is KGHSH and CDR2 is LQKENI. V lost 1 base and J lost 5, with 12 bases in between. The CDR3 contains 15 residues. CDR3 nucleotide sequence: TGTGCCAGCTCACCACTCGGTGGCTCTGAAAACATTCAGTACTTC. Protein product: CASSPLGGSENIQYF. Full variable domain (outside the CDR3, taken from reference TRBV18 and TRBJ2-4): NAGVMQNPRHLVRRRGQEARLRCSPMKGHSHVYWYRQLPEEGLKFMVYLQKENIIDESGMPKERFSAEFPKEGPSILRIQQVVRGDSAAYFCASSPLGGSENIQYFGAGTRLSVL.

This clonotype was found many times. The V gene is TRBV7-2, the J gene TRBJ2-7; TRBD2 matches 7 bases. J was trimmed by 0 bases and V by 3 bases; bases with no gene match: 5. CDR1 SGHTA and CDR2 FQGNSA come from the germline V gene. CDR3 size: 15 residues. This CDR3 is CASSLEAGFSYEQYF. As DNA, the CDR3 is TGTGCCAGCAGCTTGGAAGCGGGATTCTCCTACGAGCAGTACTTC.

This chain links TRBV9 with TRBJ1-6; D remains unclear. CDR3 length: 14 residues. Germline CDR1 reads SGDLS; CDR2 reads YYNGEE. V gave up 0 bases and J gave up 6 bases, with 7 bases separating them. CDR3 nucleotide sequence: TGTGCCAGCAGCGTAGAAGGGTCTAATTCACCCCTCCACTTT. Translation gives CASSVEGSNSPLHF.

This rearrangement joins TRBV6-2 or TRBV6-3 to TRBJ2-5; no firm D call. The V end was cut by 1 base, the J end by 5 bases, with 11 bases between. This CDR3 has 14 residues. The germline CDR1 and CDR2 sequences are MNHEY and SVGEGT. The DNA of the CDR3 is TGTGCCAGCAGTTACTGGCCCGAATCGGAGACCCAGTACTTC. Its translation: CASSYWPESETQYF.

This chain joins TRBV3-1 and TRBJ1-4; D perhaps matches TRBD1 (5 bases). Germline CDR1 reads LGHDT; CDR2 reads YNNKEL (reference sequence). V was clipped by 6 bases and J by 8 bases, with 19 bases between them. The CDR3 contains 15 residues. CDR3 in amino acids: CASSLTGLMQEKLFF. The CDR3 DNA is TGTGCCAGCAGTCTAACGGGGCTGATGCAAGAAAAACTGTTTTTT.

The chain couples TRBV4-3 to TRBJ2-1, with TRBD1 matching over 9 bases. The end of the DNA aligns better with TRBJ2-7, so the J call may be wrong. The germline V gene has CDR1 LGHNA and CDR2 YSLEER. CDR3 size: 16 residues. For the CDR3, the DNA is TGCGCCAGCAGCCAAGACTCACAGGGGGCCTCCTGGGAGCAGTACTTC. Amino acids: CASSQDSQGASWEQYF.